Detailed here is one T cell receptor beta chain. What it binds is unknown. Noted time point: week 47, end of study. Vaccination comprised doses that each held 300 ug of mutant IDH1 20-mer peptide, plus topical imiquimod. The vaccination schedule gave patients eight doses in weeks 1, 3, 5, 7, 11, 15, 19 and 23. This sample stems from a study of a mutant IDH1 vaccine in newly diagnosed glioma. Across the study: Vaccine administration was initiated 4-6 weeks following radiotherapy alone, or with temozolomide cycles. Treated patients had a mean age of approximately 40 years and a roughly 62% male, roughly 40% female split. General observations from the study: Among patients, nearly 95% showed immune responses induced by the vaccine.

The V gene's germline CDR1 is LGHNA and CDR2 YSLEER. The germline V and J ends were trimmed by 4 bases and 0 bases, with 13 bases remaining between them. CDR3 length: 17 residues. Clones were sequenced by immunoSEQ multiplex PCR, and TCRdb holds only the in-frame ones, with some missing. This table has roughly 13,000 clones, around 78% appearing once. The rearrangement uses TRBV4-3 and TRBJ2-6; D is unclear. The TCR comes from a middle-aged woman with glioma. Source: PBMCs, taken from a glioma patient whose treatment included an IDH1 peptide vaccine. CDR3 DNA: TGCGCCAGCAGCCGTTCCGAACGGGCCTCTGGGGCCAACGTCCTGACTTTC. Amino acids: CASSRSERASGANVLTF.